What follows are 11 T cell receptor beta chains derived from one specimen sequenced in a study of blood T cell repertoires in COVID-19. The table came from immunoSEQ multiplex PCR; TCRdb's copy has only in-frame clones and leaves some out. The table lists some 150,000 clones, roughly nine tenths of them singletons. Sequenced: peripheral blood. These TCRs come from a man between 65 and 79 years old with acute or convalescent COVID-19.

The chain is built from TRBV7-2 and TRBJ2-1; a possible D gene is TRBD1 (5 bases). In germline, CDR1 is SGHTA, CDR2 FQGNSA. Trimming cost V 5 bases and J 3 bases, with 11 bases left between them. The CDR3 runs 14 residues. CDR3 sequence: CASSPDRYYNEQFF. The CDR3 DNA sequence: TGTGCCAGCAGCCCCGACAGATACTACAATGAGCAGTTCTTC.

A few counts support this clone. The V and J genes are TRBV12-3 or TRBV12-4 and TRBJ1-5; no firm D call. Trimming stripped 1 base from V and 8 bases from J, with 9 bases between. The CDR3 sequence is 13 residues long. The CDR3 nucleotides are TGTGCCAGCAGTTTAGTTTTGGCAGAGCCCCAGCATTTT. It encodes CASSLVLAEPQHF.

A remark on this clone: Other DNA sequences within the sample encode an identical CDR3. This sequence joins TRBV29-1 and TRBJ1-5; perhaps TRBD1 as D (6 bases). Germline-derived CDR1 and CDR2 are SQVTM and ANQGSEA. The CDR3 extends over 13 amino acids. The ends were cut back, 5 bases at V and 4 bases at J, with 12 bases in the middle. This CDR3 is CSVLGTPNQPQHF. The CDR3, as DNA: TGCAGCGTTCTCGGGACACCTAATCAGCCCCAGCATTTT.

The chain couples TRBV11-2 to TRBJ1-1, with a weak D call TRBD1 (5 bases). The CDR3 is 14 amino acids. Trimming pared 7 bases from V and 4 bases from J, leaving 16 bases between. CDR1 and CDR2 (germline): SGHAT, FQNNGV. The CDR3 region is CASIPLGGSTEAFF. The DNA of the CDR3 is TGTGCCAGCATCCCCCTGGGGGGAAGCACTGAAGCTTTCTTT.

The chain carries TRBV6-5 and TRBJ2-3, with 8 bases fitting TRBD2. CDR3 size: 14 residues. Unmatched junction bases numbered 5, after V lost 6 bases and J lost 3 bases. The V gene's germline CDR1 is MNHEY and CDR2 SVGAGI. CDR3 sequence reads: CASSQRENTDTQYF. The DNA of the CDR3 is TGTGCCAGCAGCCAGCGGGAGAATACAGATACGCAGTATTTT.

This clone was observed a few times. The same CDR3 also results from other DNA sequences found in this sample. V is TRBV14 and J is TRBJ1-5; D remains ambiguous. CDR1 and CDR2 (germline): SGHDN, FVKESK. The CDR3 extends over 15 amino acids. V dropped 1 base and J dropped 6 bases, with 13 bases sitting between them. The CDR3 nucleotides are TGTGCCAGCAGCCAAGGAGGCACAACGGGTCAGCCCCAGCATTTT. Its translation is CASSQGGTTGQPQHF. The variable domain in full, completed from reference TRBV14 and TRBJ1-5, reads EAGVTQFPSHSVIEKGQTVTLRCDPISGHDNLYWYRRVMGKEIKFLLHFVKESKQDESGMPNNRFLAERTGGTYSTLKVQPAELEDSGVYFCASSQGGTTGQPQHFGDGTRLSIL.

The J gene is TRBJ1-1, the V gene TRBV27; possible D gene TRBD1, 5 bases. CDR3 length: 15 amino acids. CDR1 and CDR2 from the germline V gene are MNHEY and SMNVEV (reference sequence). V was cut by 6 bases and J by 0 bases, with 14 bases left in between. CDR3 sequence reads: CASSPIRGLNTEAFF. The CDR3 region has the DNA TGTGCCAGCAGCCCAATTAGGGGCCTGAACACTGAAGCTTTCTTT.

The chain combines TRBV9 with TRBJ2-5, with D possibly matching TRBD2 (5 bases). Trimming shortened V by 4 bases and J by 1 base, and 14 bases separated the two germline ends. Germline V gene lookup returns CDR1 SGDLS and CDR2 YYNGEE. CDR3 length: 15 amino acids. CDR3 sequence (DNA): TGTGCCAGCAGCTACCGGGGTGCCTTCCAAGAGACCCAGTACTTC. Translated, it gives CASSYRGAFQETQYF. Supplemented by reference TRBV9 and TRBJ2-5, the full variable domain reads DSGVTQTPKHLITATGQRVTLRCSPRSGDLSVYWYQQSLDQGLQFLIQYYNGEERAKGNILERFSAQQFPDLHSELNLSSLELGDSALYFCASSYRGAFQETQYFGPGTRLLVL.

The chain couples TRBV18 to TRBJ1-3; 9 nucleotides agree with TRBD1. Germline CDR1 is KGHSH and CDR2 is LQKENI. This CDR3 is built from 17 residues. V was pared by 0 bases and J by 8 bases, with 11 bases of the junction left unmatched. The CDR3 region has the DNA TGTGCCAGCTCACCACCTTACCGGGACAGGGTCGGCTACACCATATATTTT. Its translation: CASSPPYRDRVGYTIYF.

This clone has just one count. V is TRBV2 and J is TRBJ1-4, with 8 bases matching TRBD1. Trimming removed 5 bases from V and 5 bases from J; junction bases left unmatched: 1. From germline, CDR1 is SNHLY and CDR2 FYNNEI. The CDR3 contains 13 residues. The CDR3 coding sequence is TGTGCCAGCAGTAGGACAGGGAATGAAAAACTGTTTTTT. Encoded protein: CASSRTGNEKLFF.

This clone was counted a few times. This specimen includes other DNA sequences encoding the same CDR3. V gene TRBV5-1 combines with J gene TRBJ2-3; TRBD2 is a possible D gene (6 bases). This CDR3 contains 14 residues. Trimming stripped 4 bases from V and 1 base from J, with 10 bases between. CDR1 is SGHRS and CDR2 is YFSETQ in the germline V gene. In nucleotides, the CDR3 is TGCGCCAGCAGCACTAGGGAGGGCACAGATACGCAGTATTTT. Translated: CASSTREGTDTQYF.